This T cell receptor beta chain was captured in a study of CXCR3-negative and CXCR3-positive naive CD8 T cells. Study summary: Per-library TRB read counts averaged about 1.5 +/- 0.3 million, adding up to 110 million to 150 million in total. General study findings and limits: The majority of assays used fresh PBMCs, and CXCR3 expression partially decreased after cryopreservation. Compared with CXCR3-negative naive cells, CXCR3-positive naive cells showed more hydrophobic TRB CDR3s. Similarly elevated diversity marked both naive subsets, with memory CD8+ cells showing far lower diversity.

The TRB cDNA libraries were prepared by 5' RACE with UMI labels. Using the 5' RACE reads, TCRdb records one entry per CDR3 protein without DNA. The specimen's table records about 50,000 distinct CDR3 sequences. Every CD8+ T cell subset underwent triplicate sorting at more than 250,000 cells apiece. The CDR3 is 16 amino acids. Germline CDR1 and CDR2: MDHEN and SYDVKM. About this clonotype itself: No antigen is known for it.

Sequencing was done on a sample of naive CXCR3+ CD8+ T cells from blood. This sample's subset: CD45RO-CCR7+CD27+CD95- naive CD8+ T cells expressing CXCR3 (TNR3+). V is TRBV28 and J is TRBJ2-7; TCRdb returns TRBD1, unconfirmable since there is no DNA. This clonotype was sampled from a human donor in good health. Some clones in this sample may be carry-over from other donors' samples. CDR3 sequence reads: CASSLVQGQGAYEQYF. The whole variable domain, filled in from reference TRBV28 and TRBJ2-7, reads DVKVTQSSRYLVKRTGEKVFLECVQDMDHENMFWYRQDPGLGLRLIYFSYDVKMKEKGDIPEGYSVSREKKERFSLILESASTNQTSMYLCASSLVQGQGAYEQYFGPGTRLTVT.